This T cell receptor beta chain was obtained from a study of control samples from healthy donors and cancer patients. TCRdb keeps only in-frame clones here, not all; method: immunoSEQ multiplex PCR. The sample shows about 120,000 clones, over 90% of them seen only once. Germline CDR1 reads LGHDT; CDR2 reads YNNKEL (reference sequence). CDR3 length equals 15 residues. V shed 3 bases, J shed 5 bases, and the junction held 7 bases outside the gene matches. The chain uses TRBV3-1 (or the pseudogene TRBV3-2) and TRBJ2-1; 7 bases align to TRBD1. Material for sequencing was blood. The receptor's source is a man aged 25 to 40 in good health. The CDR3 spells CASSHYRTGDNEQFF. For the CDR3, the DNA is TGTGCCAGCAGCCATTACCGAACAGGGGACAATGAGCAGTTCTTC.